One and the same sample provided the 32 T cell receptor beta chains below, sequenced in a study of T cell responses to AZD1222 COVID-19 vaccine. Using immunoSEQ multiplex PCR, the repertoire was profiled, and TCRdb retains in-frame clones only, with some absent. The sample lists approximately 110,000 clones; approximately 86% were seen once. The sample was peripheral blood, taken on day 0 of MenACWY control vaccination. The receptors come from an adult in good health.

The V and J genes are TRBV5-1 and TRBJ2-7; D ambiguous. The CDR3 totals 12 residues. V lost 0 bases and J 6 bases, leaving 7 bases between the germline ends. CDR1 and CDR2 from the germline V gene are SGHRS and YFSETQ. DNA for the CDR3: TGCGCCAGCAGCTTGGAAGGGCGCGAGCAGTACTTC. This gives the protein CASSLEGREQYF.

The chain links TRBV7-9 to TRBJ1-2; D not certain. The V end was cut by 6 bases, the J end by 6 bases, with 14 bases between. This CDR3 is 13 amino acids long. The V gene's germline CDR1 is SEHNR and CDR2 FQNEAQ (reference sequence). The CDR3 loop is CASSLAAGNGYTF. DNA of the CDR3: TGTGCCAGCAGTCTAGCGGCGGGGAATGGCTACACCTTC.

The table lists this clone with a few counts. V usage is TRBV12-5 and J usage is TRBJ2-3, with D possibly TRBD1 on 6 matching bases. The CDR3 has 14 residues. CDR1 and CDR2 (germline): LGHNT, FRNRAP. The V end lost 1 base, the J end lost 4 bases, and 9 bases lay between the germline ends. CDR3 in amino acids: CASGLGRTADTQYF. CDR3 sequence (DNA): TGTGCTAGTGGTTTGGGAAGGACAGCAGATACGCAGTATTTT.

This chain joins TRBV10-3 and TRBJ2-3; D remains ambiguous. The CDR3 runs to 13 residues. Germline CDR1 ENHRY, CDR2 SYGVKD. Trimming pared 2 bases from V and 5 bases from J, leaving 8 bases between. CDR3 sequence: CAISERQEDTQYF. The CDR3 DNA reads TGTGCCATCAGTGAGCGGCAGGAAGATACGCAGTATTTT.

The V call is TRBV7-2, the J call TRBJ2-7, with a tentative D call TRBD1 (6 bases). Germline V gives CDR1 SGHTA, CDR2 FQGNSA. CDR3 size: 15 residues. Trimming removed 1 base from V and 3 bases from J, with 13 bases in between. The CDR3 bases are TGTGCCAGCAGCTTAGGGCAGGGACACGGCTACGAGCAGTACTTC. Encoded protein: CASSLGQGHGYEQYF.

The V gene is TRBV9, the J gene TRBJ2-3; no clear D. Germline CDR1 reads SGDLS; CDR2 reads YYNGEE. There are 12 residues in the CDR3. Trimming stripped 3 bases from V and 6 bases from J, with 8 bases between. CDR3 nucleotide sequence: TGTGCCAGCAGCGCCAGCCTGGATACGCAGTATTTT. It translates to CASSASLDTQYF.

V usage is TRBV27 and J usage is TRBJ2-1, with 9 bases aligning to TRBD2. Unmatched junction bases numbered 6, after V lost 6 bases and J lost 0 bases. Per the germline V gene, CDR1 is MNHEY and CDR2 is SMNVEV (reference sequence). The length of the CDR3 is 16 residues. Here the CDR3 reads CASRESGRSSYNEQFF. CDR3 bases: TGTGCCAGCAGGGAGAGCGGGAGGTCCTCCTACAATGAGCAGTTCTTC.

V and J are TRBV5-4 and TRBJ1-2; D unclear. Germline lookup yields CDR1 SGHNT and CDR2 YYREEE (reference sequence). Trimming took 0 bases from V and 1 from J, leaving 16 bases between them. The CDR3 runs to 17 residues. The CDR3 reads CASSLGKAVTVNYGYTF. The CDR3 DNA follows: TGTGCCAGCAGCTTGGGGAAGGCGGTCACAGTTAACTATGGCTACACCTTC.

The chain combines TRBV7-3 with TRBJ2-2, with TRBD1 matching 7 bases. From germline, CDR1 is SGHTA and CDR2 FQGTGA. V was clipped by 5 bases and J by 3 bases; unmatched bases: 9. The CDR3 has 16 amino acids. This chain's CDR3 is CASSLPRQGDTGELFF. CDR3 in DNA: TGTGCCAGCAGCCTCCCCCGACAGGGAGACACCGGGGAGCTGTTTTTT.

The genes are TRBV6-2 or TRBV6-3 and TRBJ2-1; D possibly corresponds to TRBD2 (5 bases). V gave up 4 bases and J gave up 7 bases, with 5 bases separating them. CDR3 size: 11 residues. Per germline, CDR1 MNHEY and CDR2 SVGEGT. The CDR3 nucleotides are TGTGCCAGCAGTTGGGAGAATGAGCAGTTCTTC. Translating gives CASSWENEQFF.

The chain couples TRBV6-6 to TRBJ1-2; 8 nucleotides agree with TRBD1. CDR3 size: 16 residues. In germline, CDR1 is MNHNY, CDR2 SVGAGI (reference sequence). The trim removed 6 bases at V and 4 bases at J, leaving 13 bases unmatched. CDR3 bases: TGTGCCAGCAGGGCCCCCGACAGGGGTGTTGGCTATGGCTACACCTTC. This sequence encodes CASRAPDRGVGYGYTF.

V usage is TRBV15 and J usage is TRBJ1-6; D is unresolved. The length of the CDR3 is 14 residues. V lost 2 bases and J 7 bases, leaving 9 bases between the germline ends. Germline V gene lookup returns CDR1 LNHNV and CDR2 YYDKDF (reference sequence). The CDR3 is CATSRPNPNSPLHF. CDR3 nucleotide sequence: TGTGCCACCAGCAGACCTAACCCCAATTCACCCCTCCACTTT.

This rearrangement joins TRBV15 to TRBJ2-1; tentative D call: TRBD2 (6 bases). V was clipped by 0 bases and J by 8 bases, with 8 bases between them. CDR3 size: 13 residues. In germline, CDR1 is LNHNV, CDR2 YYDKDF (reference sequence). Written as DNA, the CDR3 is TGTGCCACCAGCAGAGATTGGGGGGATGAGCAGTTCTTC. Translated: CATSRDWGDEQFF.

This chain connects TRBV5-1 to TRBJ1-2, with a possible D match to TRBD1 (6 bases). V dropped 0 bases and J dropped 2 bases, with 11 bases sitting between them. The CDR3 sequence is 15 residues long. Germline V CDR1 and CDR2: SGHRS, YFSETQ. The CDR3 region is CASSLVGGENYGYTF. CDR3 bases: TGCGCCAGCAGCTTGGTGGGGGGCGAAAACTATGGCTACACCTTC.

This clone was seen only a few times. The rearrangement joins TRBV2 to TRBJ2-5; 9 bases line up with TRBD1. Germline lookup yields CDR1 SNHLY and CDR2 FYNNEI. The CDR3 extends over 14 amino acids. V shed 7 bases, J shed 5 bases, and the junction held 8 bases outside the gene matches. CDR3 in amino acids: CASTQDRGRETQYF. CDR3 in DNA: TGTGCCAGCACTCAGGACAGGGGCCGGGAGACCCAGTACTTC.

V and J are TRBV2 and TRBJ1-2, with D unclear. The CDR3 covers 15 residues. The V gene's germline CDR1 is SNHLY and CDR2 FYNNEI. V was shortened by 6 bases and J by 1 base, with 15 bases between the two germline ends. CDR3 amino acids: CASRTDLALNYGYTF. CDR3 coding DNA: TGTGCCAGCAGGACGGACCTTGCTCTTAACTATGGCTACACCTTC. Filled out from reference TRBV2 and TRBJ1-2, the complete variable domain reads EPEVTQTPSHQVTQMGQEVILRCVPISNHLYFYWYRQILGQKVEFLVSFYNNEISEKSEIFDDQFSVERPDGSNFTLKIRSTKLEDSAMYFCASRTDLALNYGYTFGSGTRLTVV.

The rearrangement joins TRBV28 to TRBJ2-3; 7 positions agree with TRBD2. V lost 6 bases and J lost 0; bases outside the gene matches: 9. Per the germline V gene, CDR1 is MDHEN and CDR2 is SYDVKM. CDR3 length: 16 residues. CDR3 DNA: TGTGCCAGCAGGCTTCGGACTAGATGGAGCACAGATACGCAGTATTTT. Amino acids: CASRLRTRWSTDTQYF.

The CDR3 region is CASSDDRGHSNQPQHF. The CDR3 DNA follows: TGTGCCAGCAGTGACGACAGGGGTCACAGCAATCAGCCCCAGCATTTT. V usage is TRBV2 and J usage is TRBJ1-5; 8 bases match TRBD1. Germline loops: CDR1 SNHLY, CDR2 FYNNEI. The CDR3 is made up of 16 amino acids. With V trimmed by 3 bases and J by 1 base, 5 bases remained unmatched.

The chain employs TRBV29-1 and TRBJ2-7; no reliable D call. This CDR3 spans 12 amino acids. Trimming pared 6 bases from V and 3 bases from J, leaving 12 bases between. The V gene's germline CDR1 is SQVTM and CDR2 ANQGSEA. The CDR3, as DNA: TGCAGCGTCCGGCTTGAACACTACGAGCAGTACTTC. The encoded protein is CSVRLEHYEQYF.

This clone was detected once. The V gene is TRBV6-5, the J gene TRBJ2-7, with TRBD2 matching 11 bases. V was clipped by 6 bases and J by 3 bases; unmatched bases: 7. There are 15 residues in the CDR3. CDR1 and CDR2 (germline): MNHEY, SVGAGI. CDR3 DNA sequence: TGTGCCAGCAGCTCAACTAGCGGGGGCAACTACGAGCAGTACTTC. Its translation: CASSSTSGGNYEQYF.

The rearrangement links TRBV29-1 to TRBJ2-5, with unresolved D. The CDR3 has 13 residues. Germline CDR1 and CDR2: SQVTM and ANQGSEA. V shed 5 bases and J shed 0 bases, with 10 bases lying between them. CDR3 residues: CSVSHRYQETQYF. DNA of the CDR3: TGCAGCGTTTCTCACCGCTACCAAGAGACCCAGTACTTC.

The gene calls are TRBV21-1 and TRBJ1-2. TRBV21-1 is deemed a pseudogene. The CDR3 is 16 residues long. CDR3 bases: TGTGCCAGCAGCAAAGTCGAGGAAGTCCCCAACTATGGCTACACCTTC. Translated: CASSKVEEVPNYGYTF.

The chain links TRBV5-1 to TRBJ1-3; D gene ambiguous. Germline V gene lookup returns CDR1 SGHRS and CDR2 YFSETQ. Trimming shortened V by 0 bases and J by 0 bases, and 13 bases separated the two germline ends. The CDR3 consists of 17 residues. The DNA for the CDR3 is TGCGCCAGCAGCTTGGGTTTTTCTGGCCTCTCTGGAAACACCATATATTTT. It yields the protein CASSLGFSGLSGNTIYF.

This clone was seen a few times. V and J are TRBV19 and TRBJ1-5, with D perhaps TRBD1 (5 bases). Per the germline V gene, CDR1 is LNHDA and CDR2 is SQIVND (reference sequence). The CDR3 runs to 13 residues. The V end lost 10 bases, the J end lost 9 bases, and 19 bases lay between the germline ends. CDR3 in DNA: TGTGCCACCAGGGCTACGTTACATTCGCCCCAGCATTTT. It codes for CATRATLHSPQHF.

The chain links TRBV4-3 to TRBJ1-4; unclear D gene. Looked up from germline, CDR1 is LGHNA and CDR2 is YSLEER. Deletions cut 4 bases from V and 1 base from J, with 10 bases between. CDR3 size: 15 residues. CDR3 nucleotides: TGCGCCAGCAGCCCTGGGATGGGAACTAATGAAAAACTGTTTTTT. Translation gives CASSPGMGTNEKLFF.

This clone was seen just once. The rearrangement uses TRBV7-2 and TRBJ1-3, with 9 bases that match TRBD1. Germline V CDR1 and CDR2: SGHTA, FQGNSA. The J segment lost 2 bases and the V segment lost 5 bases, leaving 4 bases of the junction unmatched. CDR3 length equals 15 residues. The CDR3 protein is CASSAHRGPGNTIYF. CDR3 coding DNA: TGTGCCAGCAGCGCACACAGGGGGCCTGGAAACACCATATATTTT. The entire variable domain, with the rest obtained from reference TRBV7-2 and TRBJ1-3, is as follows: GAGVSQSPSNKVTEKGKDVELRCDPISGHTALYWYRQSLGQGLEFLIYFQGNSAPDKSGLPSDRFSAERTGGSVSTLTIQRTQQEDSAVYLCASSAHRGPGNTIYFGEGSWLTVV.

V usage is TRBV19 and J usage is TRBJ1-2; D is unresolved. In germline, CDR1 is LNHDA, CDR2 SQIVND (reference sequence). CDR3 length: 15 amino acids. The V gene lost 1 base and the J gene lost 0 bases, with 9 bases spanning the gap. CDR3 DNA: TGTGCCAGTAGTATAGGTTCCGGAGCTAACTATGGCTACACCTTC. Amino acid sequence: CASSIGSGANYGYTF.

The chain links TRBV2 to TRBJ2-7; D not resolved. Germline V CDR1 and CDR2: SNHLY, FYNNEI. Trimming took off 1 base at V and 5 bases at J, with 9 bases between the two ends. The CDR3 extends over 13 amino acids. The DNA of the CDR3 is TGTGCCAGCAGTGAAGGGGCCGGTGACGAGCAGTACTTC. Its protein product is CASSEGAGDEQYF.

The chain has TRBV27 and TRBJ2-4; a weak D match, TRBD1 (5 bases). The CDR3 extends over 15 amino acids. Germline-derived CDR1 and CDR2 are MNHEY and SMNVEV (reference sequence). Trimming stripped 4 bases from V and 0 bases from J, with 10 bases between. The CDR3 DNA follows: TGTGCCAGCAGTTCATTACAGGTAGCCAAAAACATTCAGTACTTC. Protein: CASSSLQVAKNIQYF.

This chain connects TRBV6-2 or TRBV6-3 to TRBJ1-5; D is unclear. The germline V gene has CDR1 MNHEY and CDR2 SVGEGT. V lost 5 bases, J lost 6 bases, and 8 bases lay in between. The CDR3 runs to 12 residues. This CDR3 is CASSSSGQPQHF. CDR3 nucleotide sequence: TGTGCCAGCAGTAGCTCTGGTCAGCCCCAGCATTTT.

The rearrangement links TRBV5-6 to TRBJ2-7; no clear D. The length of the CDR3 is 14 residues. CDR1 and CDR2 from the germline V gene are SGHDT and YYEEEE. V lost 3 bases to trimming and J lost 0 bases, with 10 bases between them. The CDR3 region is CASSWAGVSYEQYF. The CDR3 nucleotides are TGTGCCAGCAGCTGGGCAGGTGTCTCCTACGAGCAGTACTTC.

V is TRBV6-5 and J is TRBJ2-7; D perhaps matches TRBD2 (6 bases). Germline assignment: CDR1 MNHEY and CDR2 SVGAGI. Trimming removed 6 bases from V and 3 bases from J, with 15 bases in between. CDR3 size: 14 residues. CDR3 nucleotides: TGTGCCAGCAGGGACCGGGACTCATACTACGAGCAGTACTTC. The encoded protein is CASRDRDSYYEQYF.